The 29 T cell receptor beta chains in this list originate from one sample, sequenced in a study of blood T cell repertoires in COVID-19. The protocol was immunoSEQ multiplex PCR, while the TCRdb copy is restricted to in-frame clones and leaves out a portion. The profile shows around 50,000 clones, more than 80% of them singletons. Sample: peripheral blood. The receptors were sampled from a human donor in a cohort sampled during active COVID-19.

Concerning this clone itself: One end of the junction fails to match germline, which may point to a read error. This chain links TRBV4-3 with TRBJ2-7; 7 positions agree with TRBD1. CDR1 is LGHNA, CDR2 YSLEER, per germline. This CDR3 is built from 14 residues. CDR3 coding DNA: TGCGCCAGCAGCGAAGACAGGGAAGTCGCCGAGCAGTACTTC. It codes for CASSEDREVAEQYF.

This clone showed up just a few times. The genes are TRBV7-2 and TRBJ1-1, with D tentatively TRBD1 (6 bases). The germline V gene encodes CDR1 SGHTA and CDR2 FQGNSA. Trimming took off 1 base at V and 5 bases at J, with 8 bases between the two ends. The CDR3 is 13 amino acids. The CDR3 loop is CASSLVTGTEAFF. In DNA, the CDR3 is TGTGCCAGCAGCTTAGTAACAGGGACTGAAGCTTTCTTT.

V and J are TRBV5-4 and TRBJ1-6; 7 bases map to TRBD1. CDR3 length: 16 residues. The junction had 12 bases not matched to a gene; V was cut back by 4 bases and J by 8 bases. Germline lookup yields CDR1 SGHNT and CDR2 YYREEE (reference sequence). The CDR3 nucleotides are TGTGCCAGCAGCCCCCCCCCGGGACAGAATTATTCACCCCTCCACTTT. Its protein is CASSPPPGQNYSPLHF. Using reference TRBV5-4 and TRBJ1-6 for the parts outside the CDR3, the full variable domain is ETGVTQSPTHLIKTRGQQVTLRCSSQSGHNTVSWYQQALGQGPQFIFQYYREEENGRGNFPPRFSGLQFPNYSSELNVNALELDDSALYLCASSPPPGQNYSPLHFGNGTRLTVT.

CDR3 bases: TGCGCCAGCAGCCAAGTATCTGGGCGTTCTAGCACAGATACGCAGTATTTT. Its translation is CASSQVSGRSSTDTQYF. The V gene is TRBV4-3, the J gene TRBJ2-3; D is unresolved. V lost 1 base and J lost 0, with 14 bases in between. Germline V gene data show CDR1 as LGHNA and CDR2 as YSLEER. The CDR3 spans 17 residues.

The rearrangement joins TRBV7-3 to TRBJ1-3; D is unresolved. The CDR3 spans 15 residues. Looked up from germline, CDR1 is SGHTA and CDR2 is FQGTGA. Trimming removed 2 bases from V and 0 bases from J, with 8 bases in between. CDR3 sequence reads: CASSLGRSSGNTIYF. Here the CDR3 DNA reads TGTGCCAGCAGCTTAGGCAGGTCCTCTGGAAACACCATATATTTT.

The rearrangement joins TRBV27 to TRBJ2-7; 9 nucleotides agree with TRBD1. Germline assignment: CDR1 MNHEY and CDR2 SMNVEV (reference sequence). The CDR3 is 17 residues long. The J segment lost 0 bases and the V segment lost 5 bases, leaving 11 bases of the junction unmatched. In DNA, the CDR3 is TGTGCCAGCAGTCCAGGGAGGGGACAGGGCCCCTCCTACGAGCAGTACTTC. Its translation is CASSPGRGQGPSYEQYF.

Notes on this clone: Other DNA sequences in the sample encode the same CDR3. J is TRBJ2-7 and V is TRBV5-1, with a possible D match to TRBD2 (5 bases). V was cut by 0 bases and J by 4 bases, with 8 bases left in between. The CDR3 covers 13 residues. Germline loops: CDR1 SGHRS, CDR2 YFSETQ. The CDR3 protein is CASSLVTGYEQYF. DNA of the CDR3: TGCGCCAGCAGCTTGGTTACGGGATACGAGCAGTACTTC.

The V gene is TRBV11-1, the J gene TRBJ2-1; TRBD2 matches 10 bases. The trim removed 6 bases at V and 6 bases at J, leaving 5 bases unmatched. This CDR3 has 14 residues. Germline V gene data show CDR1 as SGHAT and CDR2 as FQDESV (reference sequence). CDR3 loop: CASRLRTSGNEQFF. DNA for the CDR3: TGTGCCAGCAGGTTACGGACTAGCGGCAATGAGCAGTTCTTC. Full variable domain (rest looked up from reference TRBV11-1 and TRBJ2-1): EAEVAQSPRYKITEKSQAVAFWCDPISGHATLYWYRQILGQGPELLVQFQDESVVDDSQLPKDRFSAERLKGVDSTLKIQPAELGDSAMYLCASRLRTSGNEQFFGPGTRLTVL.

V and J are TRBV27 and TRBJ2-2; TRBD1 aligns across 8 bases. The CDR3 covers 15 residues. V lost 6 bases and J lost 7; bases outside the gene matches: 10. Germline V gene lookup returns CDR1 MNHEY and CDR2 SMNVEV (reference sequence). The CDR3: CASRRAGGAIGELFF. Here the CDR3 DNA reads TGTGCCAGCAGGCGGGCAGGGGGCGCAATCGGGGAGCTGTTTTTT.

This clone was counted once. The J gene is TRBJ2-5, the V gene TRBV5-1; 12 bases are a match to TRBD1. From germline, CDR1 is SGHRS and CDR2 YFSETQ. The CDR3 is 15 amino acids. The junction had 4 bases not matched to a gene; V was cut back by 0 bases and J by 7 bases. The CDR3 DNA follows: TGCGCCAGCAGCTTGGCGGGACAGGGGGCAGTGACCCAGTACTTC. It specifies CASSLAGQGAVTQYF.

The chain is built from TRBV6-5 and TRBJ2-7, with 7 bases that match TRBD1. With 11 bases clipped from V and 2 bases from J, the junction kept 12 bases outside the gene matches. The length of the CDR3 is 14 residues. From germline, CDR1 is MNHEY and CDR2 SVGAGI. CDR3 nucleotides: TGTGCCGGCCGCGGACAGGCCTCCGCCTACGAGCAGTACTTC. This codes for CAGRGQASAYEQYF.

The chain joins TRBV27 to TRBJ1-6, with 8 bases fitting TRBD1. J lost 8 bases, V lost 0 bases, and 9 bases had no gene match. This CDR3 spans 17 amino acids. Germline CDR1 reads MNHEY; CDR2 reads SMNVEV (reference sequence). The CDR3 loop is CASSLSPRTGRDSPLHF. The CDR3 DNA sequence: TGTGCCAGCAGTTTATCTCCAAGGACAGGGAGGGATTCACCCCTCCACTTT.

The chain joins TRBV29-1 to TRBJ2-6; 10 bases are a match to TRBD1. Trimming removed 7 bases from V and 2 bases from J; junction bases left unmatched: 14. This CDR3 has 18 amino acids. Germline V gene data show CDR1 as SQVTM and CDR2 as ANQGSEA. The CDR3 protein is CSARRPGTGEPGANVLTF. The CDR3 nucleotides read TGCAGCGCCCGGCGTCCCGGGACAGGGGAACCTGGGGCCAACGTCCTGACTTTC. Combining the CDR3 with reference TRBV29-1 and TRBJ2-6 gives the whole variable domain SAVISQKPSRDICQRGTSLTIQCQVDSQVTMMFWYRQQPGQSLTLIATANQGSEATYESGFVIDKFPISRPNLTFSTLTVSNMSPEDSSIYLCSARRPGTGEPGANVLTFGAGSRLTVL.

This chain uses TRBV5-1 with TRBJ1-1; D is possibly TRBD1 (6 bases). The germline V and J ends were trimmed by 0 bases and 0 bases, with 9 bases remaining between them. Per the germline V gene, CDR1 is SGHRS and CDR2 is YFSETQ. This CDR3 comprises 15 residues. The CDR3 bases are TGCGCCAGCAGCTTGGAGGGGGAGATGAACACTGAAGCTTTCTTT. Amino acid sequence: CASSLEGEMNTEAFF.

The gene calls are TRBV5-3 and TRBJ2-5; D possibly corresponds to TRBD2 (5 bases). TRBV5-3 is sorted into the ORF group, with uncertain function. Trimming took off 0 bases at V and 7 bases at J, with 25 bases between the two ends. The CDR3 extends over 18 amino acids. The CDR3 coding sequence is TGTGCCAGAAGCTTGGAGAAAGGGTCCGGACTCCTGGGGTGGACCCAGTACTTC. Protein product: CARSLEKGSGLLGWTQYF.

The rearrangement joins TRBV19 to TRBJ2-5; TRBD1 matches at 8 bases. The CDR3 covers 13 residues. Trimming removed 4 bases from V and 4 bases from J; junction bases left unmatched: 2. Per germline, CDR1 LNHDA and CDR2 SQIVND (reference sequence). CDR3 coding DNA: TGTGCCAGTAGTAGGACAGGGAGAGAGACCCAGTACTTC. It encodes CASSRTGRETQYF.

Here the CDR3 DNA reads TGTGCCAGTAGTATCCGGGGCAGGCCCCGGACTAACAATGAGCAGTTCTTC. Its translation: CASSIRGRPRTNNEQFF. This chain joins TRBV19 and TRBJ2-1, with D perhaps matching TRBD2 (6 bases). The CDR3 sequence is 17 residues long. Trimming pared 3 bases from V and 5 bases from J, leaving 20 bases between. Germline CDR1 reads LNHDA; CDR2 reads SQIVND (reference sequence).

The V and J genes are TRBV29-1 and TRBJ2-7; 12 nucleotides agree with TRBD2. V gave up 5 bases and J gave up 2 bases; unmatched junction bases: 16. Germline V gene sequence: CDR1 SQVTM, CDR2 ANQGSEA. The CDR3 is made up of 18 amino acids. CDR3 nucleotides: TGCAGCGTTCTGTGGCCATTCGGGACTAGCGGGCCCACCTACGAGCAGTACTTC. Protein sequence: CSVLWPFGTSGPTYEQYF.

The chain combines TRBV6-6 with TRBJ1-1, with D perhaps matching TRBD1 (6 bases). The CDR3 spans 14 residues. Trimming stripped 6 bases from V and 5 bases from J, with 16 bases between. Germline-derived CDR1 and CDR2 are MNHNY and SVGAGI (reference sequence). The CDR3: CASSIRTVRTEAFF. As DNA, the CDR3 is TGTGCCAGCAGCATAAGGACAGTACGGACTGAAGCTTTCTTT.

This clone was seen only a few times. The rearrangement links TRBV27 to TRBJ2-7; 10 bases agree with TRBD2. The germline CDR1 and CDR2 sequences are MNHEY and SMNVEV (reference sequence). The CDR3 runs to 18 residues. Trimming cost V 2 bases and J 8 bases; bases outside gene matches: 18. The DNA for the CDR3 is TGTGCCAGCAGTTTAAGGGCTAGCGGGAGTGGGGATCTACAGAAGCAGTACTTC. This translates into CASSLRASGSGDLQKQYF.

The chain carries TRBV6-4 and TRBJ2-1, with TRBD2 matching 7 bases. The CDR3 is 15 residues long. Germline CDR1 MRHNA, CDR2 SNTAGT. Losses at the gene ends were 4 bases for V and 3 bases for J; bases not matched to a gene: 6. The CDR3 is CASSVQGGYYNEQFF. The DNA for the CDR3 is TGTGCCAGCAGTGTCCAGGGAGGGTACTACAATGAGCAGTTCTTC.

The gene calls are TRBV27 and TRBJ2-7; 7 bases line up with TRBD1. The CDR3 runs 14 residues. V shed 6 bases and J 1 base; nucleotides not matched to a gene: 6. CDR1 is MNHEY, CDR2 SMNVEV, per germline (reference sequence). As DNA, the CDR3 is TGTGCCAGCAGCTCGCGGACAGGATCCTACGAGCAGTACTTC. Residues: CASSSRTGSYEQYF.

The chain has TRBV4-2 and TRBJ1-6; D remains unclear. The germline gives CDR1 LGHNA, CDR2 YNFKEQ. The CDR3 consists of 16 residues. V was trimmed by 1 base and J by 0 bases, leaving 7 bases between them. CDR3 sequence: CASSQVDSSYNSPLHF. Written as DNA, the CDR3 is TGTGCCAGCAGCCAAGTCGATAGCTCCTATAATTCACCCCTCCACTTT.

V gene TRBV7-8 combines with J gene TRBJ1-1, with TRBD1 matching over 7 bases. V lost 5 bases to trimming and J lost 4 bases; unmatched junction nucleotides: 7. CDR1 is SGHVS, CDR2 FQNEAQ, per germline. The CDR3 spans 14 residues. This chain's CDR3 is CASSNPGQLTEAFF. As DNA, the CDR3 is TGTGCCAGCAGCAACCCGGGACAGCTCACTGAAGCTTTCTTT.

The chain recombines TRBV7-9 with TRBJ2-1; weak D call: TRBD1 (6 bases). CDR1 SEHNR and CDR2 FQNEAQ come from the germline V gene (reference sequence). V was pared by 4 bases and J by 5 bases, with 18 bases between. CDR3 length: 16 residues. Written as DNA, the CDR3 is TGTGCCAGCAGCTCAAGCAGGGGATTCCGGGACAATGAGCAGTTCTTC. It yields the protein CASSSSRGFRDNEQFF.

This clone was seen a handful of times. The rearrangement links TRBV10-3 to TRBJ2-7, with a possible D match to TRBD2 (6 bases). Germline assignment: CDR1 ENHRY and CDR2 SYGVKD. Trimming shortened V by 3 bases and J by 4 bases, and 19 bases separated the two germline ends. The CDR3 consists of 16 residues. In DNA form, the CDR3 reads TGTGCCATCAGTGAAACATATAGCGGAGCCCTTTACGAGCAGTACTTC. Translation gives CAISETYSGALYEQYF.

This chain's CDR3 is CASSLEGQVNEKLFF. Written as DNA, the CDR3 is TGTGCCAGCAGCTTAGAGGGCCAGGTTAATGAAAAACTGTTTTTT. The J gene is TRBJ1-4, the V gene TRBV7-3; D remains unclear. V lost 2 bases and J 4 bases, leaving 11 bases between the germline ends. Per the germline V gene, CDR1 is SGHTA and CDR2 is FQGTGA. The CDR3 contains 15 residues.

The chain has TRBV28 and TRBJ1-5; 12 bases are a match to TRBD1. Germline assignment: CDR1 MDHEN and CDR2 SYDVKM. The CDR3 contains 17 residues. The ends lost 5 bases at V and 2 bases at J; junction bases unmatched: 7. The chain's CDR3 is CASSPRDRGRGNQPQHF. The CDR3 nucleotides are TGTGCCAGCAGTCCCCGGGACAGGGGGCGTGGCAATCAGCCCCAGCATTTT.

The chain is built from TRBV7-2 and TRBJ2-3; D is perhaps TRBD2 (6 bases). Germline loops: CDR1 SGHTA, CDR2 FQGNSA. This CDR3 contains 17 residues. Deletions cut 0 bases from V and 0 bases from J, with 13 bases between. The CDR3 bases are TGTGCCAGCAGCTTAGCGCGGGAACTGACTAGCACAGATACGCAGTATTTT. Its protein product is CASSLARELTSTDTQYF.